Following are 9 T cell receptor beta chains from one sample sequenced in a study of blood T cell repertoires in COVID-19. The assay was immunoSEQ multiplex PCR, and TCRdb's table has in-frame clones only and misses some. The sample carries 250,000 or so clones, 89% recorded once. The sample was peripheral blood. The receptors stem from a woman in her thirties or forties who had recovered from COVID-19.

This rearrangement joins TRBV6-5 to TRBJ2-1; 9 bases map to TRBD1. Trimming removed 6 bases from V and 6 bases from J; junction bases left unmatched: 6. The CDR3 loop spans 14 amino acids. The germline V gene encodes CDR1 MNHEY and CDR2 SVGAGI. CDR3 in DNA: TGTGCCAGCAGGGGGACAGGGAGGGTCAATGAGCAGTTCTTC. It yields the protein CASRGTGRVNEQFF.

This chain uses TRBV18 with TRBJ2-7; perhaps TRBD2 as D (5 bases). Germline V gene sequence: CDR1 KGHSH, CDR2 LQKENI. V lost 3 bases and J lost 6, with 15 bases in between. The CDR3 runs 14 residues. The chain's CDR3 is CASSPLASSTEQYV. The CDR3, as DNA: TGTGCCAGCTCACCCTTAGCGTCCTCGACCGAGCAGTACGTC.

CDR3: CASSYSPLDEQYF. CDR3 nucleotide sequence: TGTGCCAGCAGTTACTCCCCCCTCGACGAGCAGTACTTC. The chain uses TRBV6-5 and TRBJ2-7; no definite D call. This CDR3 spans 13 amino acids. V lost 0 bases to trimming and J lost 5 bases, with 8 bases between them. Germline V lookup: CDR1 MNHEY, CDR2 SVGAGI.

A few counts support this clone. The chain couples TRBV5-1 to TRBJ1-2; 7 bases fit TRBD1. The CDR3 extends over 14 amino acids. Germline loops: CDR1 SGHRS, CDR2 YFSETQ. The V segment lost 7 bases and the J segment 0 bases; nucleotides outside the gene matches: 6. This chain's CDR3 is CASGRDSANYGYTF. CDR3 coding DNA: TGCGCCAGCGGTCGGGACAGCGCTAACTATGGCTACACCTTC. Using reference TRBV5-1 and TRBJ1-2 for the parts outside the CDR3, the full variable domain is KAGVTQTPRYLIKTRGQQVTLSCSPISGHRSVSWYQQTPGQGLQFLFEYFSETQRNKGNFPGRFSGRQFSNSRSEMNVSTLELGDSALYLCASGRDSANYGYTFGSGTRLTVV.

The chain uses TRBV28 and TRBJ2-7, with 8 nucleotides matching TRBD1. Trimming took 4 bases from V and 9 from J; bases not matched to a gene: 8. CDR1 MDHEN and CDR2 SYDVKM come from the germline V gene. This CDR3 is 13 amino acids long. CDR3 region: CASSSGQGLVQYF. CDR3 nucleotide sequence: TGTGCCAGCAGTTCCGGACAGGGCTTAGTGCAGTACTTC. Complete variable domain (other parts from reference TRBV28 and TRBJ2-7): DVKVTQSSRYLVKRTGEKVFLECVQDMDHENMFWYRQDPGLGLRLIYFSYDVKMKEKGDIPEGYSVSREKKERFSLILESASTNQTSMYLCASSSGQGLVQYFGPGTRLTVT.

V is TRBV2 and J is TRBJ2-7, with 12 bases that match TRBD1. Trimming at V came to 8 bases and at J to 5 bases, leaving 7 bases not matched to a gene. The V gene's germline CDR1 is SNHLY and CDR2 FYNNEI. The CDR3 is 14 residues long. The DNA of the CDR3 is TGTGCCAGCCGCCGGGGACAGGGGGCAGACGAGCAGTACTTC. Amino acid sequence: CASRRGQGADEQYF.

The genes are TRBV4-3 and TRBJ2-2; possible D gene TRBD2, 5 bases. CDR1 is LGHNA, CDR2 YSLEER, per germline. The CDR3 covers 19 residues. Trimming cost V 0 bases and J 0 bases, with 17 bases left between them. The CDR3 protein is CASSQDIESSGANTGELFF. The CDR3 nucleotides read TGCGCCAGCAGCCAAGATATAGAGAGCAGCGGTGCGAACACCGGGGAGCTGTTTTTT.

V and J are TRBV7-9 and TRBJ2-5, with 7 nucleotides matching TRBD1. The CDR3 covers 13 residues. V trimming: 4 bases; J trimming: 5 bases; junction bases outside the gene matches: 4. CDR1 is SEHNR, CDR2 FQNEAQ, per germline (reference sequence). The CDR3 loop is CASSSTGVETQYF. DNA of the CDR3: TGTGCCAGCAGCTCTACAGGGGTTGAGACCCAGTACTTC.

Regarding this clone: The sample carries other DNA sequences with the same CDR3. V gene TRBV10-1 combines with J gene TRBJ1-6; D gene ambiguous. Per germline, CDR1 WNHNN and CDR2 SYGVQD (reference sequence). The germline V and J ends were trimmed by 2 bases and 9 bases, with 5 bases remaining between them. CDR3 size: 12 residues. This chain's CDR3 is CASSEGSSPLHF. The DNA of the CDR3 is TGCGCCAGCAGTGAGGGGAGTTCACCCCTCCACTTT.